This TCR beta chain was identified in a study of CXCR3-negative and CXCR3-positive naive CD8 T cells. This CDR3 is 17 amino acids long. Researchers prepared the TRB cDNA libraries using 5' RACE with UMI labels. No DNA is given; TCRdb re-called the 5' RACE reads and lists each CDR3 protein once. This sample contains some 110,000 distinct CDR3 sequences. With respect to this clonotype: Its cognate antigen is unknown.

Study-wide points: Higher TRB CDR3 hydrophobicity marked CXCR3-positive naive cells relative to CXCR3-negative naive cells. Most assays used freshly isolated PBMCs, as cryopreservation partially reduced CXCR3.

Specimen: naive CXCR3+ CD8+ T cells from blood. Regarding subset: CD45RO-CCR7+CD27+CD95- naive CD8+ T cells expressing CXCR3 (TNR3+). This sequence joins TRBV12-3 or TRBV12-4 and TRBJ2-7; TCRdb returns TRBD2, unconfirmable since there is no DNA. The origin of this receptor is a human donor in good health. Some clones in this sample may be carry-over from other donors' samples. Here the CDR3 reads CASSLTSGGFTTYEQYF.